What follows are 4 T cell receptor beta chains derived from one specimen sequenced in a study of cytomegalovirus exposure and HLA in healthy donors (TCRdb year 2017). Library method: the immunoSEQ multiplex PCR assay. For the multiplex PCR, a mixture combining 60 forward primers for TCR Vbeta segments and 13 reverse primers for TCR Jbeta segments was used. What TCRdb holds here is the immuneACCESS table cut down to in-frame rearrangements. Part of the clones is not present; checked against another copy, under half of the missing clones reflect an unresolved V gene, and the others are unexplained. This sample gives 100,000 to 150,000 clones in total; more than 65% of them show up just once. The top ten constitute 4% of the sample. What was sequenced was PBMCs. All receptors come from a man younger than 35 in good health and CMV-seropositive.

Of note for this clone: At one boundary the junction diverges from the germline segment, which might be a read error. This chain links TRBV7-9 with TRBJ1-5; D is undetermined. CDR3 length: 12 amino acids. The V gene's germline CDR1 is SEHNR and CDR2 FQNEAQ (reference sequence). The DNA of the CDR3 is TGTTCCAGCAGCCGCCCACGGCAGCCCCAGCATTTT. Protein: CSSSRPRQPQHF.

J is TRBJ2-1 and V is TRBV6-4; possible D gene TRBD2, 5 bases. Germline CDR1 and CDR2: MRHNA and SNTAGT. There are 13 residues in the CDR3. V lost 6 bases and J lost 7, with 13 bases in between. The DNA of the CDR3 is TGTGCCAGCAGCCGGGAATCAAAGAATGAGCAGTTCTTC. This codes for CASSRESKNEQFF.

The chain has TRBV19 and TRBJ2-7; D perhaps matches TRBD1 (5 bases). The V end was cut by 7 bases, the J end by 5 bases, with 18 bases between. This CDR3 contains 14 residues. Germline loops: CDR1 LNHDA, CDR2 SQIVND (reference sequence). Here the CDR3 reads CASILPGSSHEQYF. In nucleotides, the CDR3 is TGTGCCAGTATCTTGCCAGGGTCATCCCACGAGCAGTACTTC.

The genes are TRBV5-1 and TRBJ2-2; 7 nucleotides agree with TRBD2. V gave up 1 base and J gave up 3 bases; unmatched junction bases: 6. Germline lookup yields CDR1 SGHRS and CDR2 YFSETQ. This CDR3 has 16 amino acids. The CDR3 loop reads CASSLMAGRDTGELFF. CDR3 nucleotides: TGCGCCAGCAGCTTGATGGCGGGGAGGGACACCGGGGAGCTGTTTTTT.